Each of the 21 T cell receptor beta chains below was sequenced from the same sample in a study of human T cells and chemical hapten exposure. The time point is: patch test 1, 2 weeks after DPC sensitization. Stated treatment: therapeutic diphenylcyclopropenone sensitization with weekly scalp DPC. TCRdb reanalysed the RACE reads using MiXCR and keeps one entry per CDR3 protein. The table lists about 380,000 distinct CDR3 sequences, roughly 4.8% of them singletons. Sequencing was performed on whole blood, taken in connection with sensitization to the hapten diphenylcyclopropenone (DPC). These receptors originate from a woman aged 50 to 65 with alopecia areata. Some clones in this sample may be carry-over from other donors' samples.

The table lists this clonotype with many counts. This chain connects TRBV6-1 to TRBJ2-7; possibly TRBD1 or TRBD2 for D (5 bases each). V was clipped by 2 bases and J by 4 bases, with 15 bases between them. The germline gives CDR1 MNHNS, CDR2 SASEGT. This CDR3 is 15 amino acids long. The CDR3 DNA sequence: TGTGCCAGCAGTGAACAGGGCCCTTCGGGGTACGAGCAGTACTTC. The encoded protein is CASSEQGPSGYEQYF.

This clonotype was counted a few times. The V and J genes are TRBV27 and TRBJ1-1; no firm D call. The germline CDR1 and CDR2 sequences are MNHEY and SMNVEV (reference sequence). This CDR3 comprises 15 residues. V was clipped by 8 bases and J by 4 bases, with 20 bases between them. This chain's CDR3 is CASRSADGIRTEAFF. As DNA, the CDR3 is TGTGCCAGCCGTTCCGCTGATGGGATACGCACTGAAGCTTTCTTT.

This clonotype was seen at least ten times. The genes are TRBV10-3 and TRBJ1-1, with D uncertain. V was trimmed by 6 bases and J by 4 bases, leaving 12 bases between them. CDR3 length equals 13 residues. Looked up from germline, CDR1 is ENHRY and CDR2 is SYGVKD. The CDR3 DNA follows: TGTGCCATCAGGTCTCCCGTTACCACTGAAGCTTTCTTT. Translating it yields CAIRSPVTTEAFF.

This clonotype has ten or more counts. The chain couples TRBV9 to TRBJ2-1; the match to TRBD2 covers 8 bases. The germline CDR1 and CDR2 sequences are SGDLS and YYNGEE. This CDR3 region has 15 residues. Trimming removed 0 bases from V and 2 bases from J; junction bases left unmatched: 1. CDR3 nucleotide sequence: TGTGCCAGCAGCGTAGGGCGGGGGGCCTACAATGAGCAGTTCTTC. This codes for CASSVGRGAYNEQFF.

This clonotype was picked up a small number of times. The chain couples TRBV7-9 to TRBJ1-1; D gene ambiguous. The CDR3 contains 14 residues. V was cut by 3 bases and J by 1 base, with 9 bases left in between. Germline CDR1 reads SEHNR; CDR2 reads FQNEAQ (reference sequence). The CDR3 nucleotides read TGTGCCAGCAGCTTTGGACCCAAGAACACTGAAGCTTTCTTT. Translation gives CASSFGPKNTEAFF.

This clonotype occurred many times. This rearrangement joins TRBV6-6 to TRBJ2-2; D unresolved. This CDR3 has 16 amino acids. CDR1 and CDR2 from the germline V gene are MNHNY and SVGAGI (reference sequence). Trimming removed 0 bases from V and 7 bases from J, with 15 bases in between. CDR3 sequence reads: CASSYSSVHRGGELFF. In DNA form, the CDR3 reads TGTGCCAGCAGTTACTCTTCAGTACATCGAGGCGGGGAGCTGTTTTTT.

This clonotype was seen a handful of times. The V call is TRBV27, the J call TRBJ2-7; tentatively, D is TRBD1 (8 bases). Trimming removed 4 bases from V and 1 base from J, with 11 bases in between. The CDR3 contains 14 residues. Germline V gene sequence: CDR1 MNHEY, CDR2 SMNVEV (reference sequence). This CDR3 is CASSYRGGSYEQYF. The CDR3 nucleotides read TGTGCCAGCAGTTACAGGGGGGGGTCCTACGAGCAGTACTTC.

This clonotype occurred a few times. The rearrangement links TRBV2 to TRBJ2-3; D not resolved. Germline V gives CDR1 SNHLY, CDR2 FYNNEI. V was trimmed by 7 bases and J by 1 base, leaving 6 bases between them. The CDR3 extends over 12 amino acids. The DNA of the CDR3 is TGTGCCAGCATTCCCCGCACAGATACGCAGTATTTT. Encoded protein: CASIPRTDTQYF.

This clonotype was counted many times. The CDR3 loop reads CASNGHGDTEAFF. The CDR3 DNA sequence: TGTGCCAGCAATGGTCATGGGGACACTGAAGCTTTCTTT. The chain joins TRBV9 to TRBJ1-1; D is uncertain. The CDR3 consists of 13 residues. Trimming stripped 6 bases from V and 3 bases from J, with 12 bases between. The germline V gene has CDR1 SGDLS and CDR2 YYNGEE. The variable domain in full, with the rest retrieved from reference TRBV9 and TRBJ1-1, is DSGVTQTPKHLITATGQRVTLRCSPRSGDLSVYWYQQSLDQGLQFLIQYYNGEERAKGNILERFSAQQFPDLHSELNLSSLELGDSALYFCASNGHGDTEAFFGQGTRLTVV.

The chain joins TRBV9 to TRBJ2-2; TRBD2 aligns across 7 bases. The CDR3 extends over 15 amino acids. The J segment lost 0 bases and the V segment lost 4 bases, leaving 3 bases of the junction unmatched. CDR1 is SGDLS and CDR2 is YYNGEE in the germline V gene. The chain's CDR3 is CASSTAGSNTGELFF. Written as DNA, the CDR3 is TGTGCCAGCAGCACAGCGGGGTCGAACACCGGGGAGCTGTTTTTT.

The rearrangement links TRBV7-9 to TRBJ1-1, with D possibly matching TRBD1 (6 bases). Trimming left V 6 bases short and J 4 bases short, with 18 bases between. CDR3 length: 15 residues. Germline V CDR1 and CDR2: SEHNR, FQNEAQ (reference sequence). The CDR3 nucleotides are TGTGCCAGCAGTCCGGCTGGCGGGGGGGCCACTGAAGCTTTCTTT. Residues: CASSPAGGGATEAFF.

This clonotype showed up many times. The CDR3 DNA sequence: TGTGCCAGCAGTCCGAGCTTCGGCCGAGCTTTCTTT. This sequence encodes CASSPSFGRAFF. The chain has TRBV28 and TRBJ1-1, with D unresolved. The V gene's germline CDR1 is MDHEN and CDR2 SYDVKM. V was shortened by 5 bases and J by 10 bases, with 14 bases between the two germline ends. CDR3 size: 12 residues. The variable domain in full, with the rest retrieved from reference TRBV28 and TRBJ1-1, is DVKVTQSSRYLVKRTGEKVFLECVQDMDHENMFWYRQDPGLGLRLIYFSYDVKMKEKGDIPEGYSVSREKKERFSLILESASTNQTSMYLCASSPSFGRAFFGQGTRLTVV.

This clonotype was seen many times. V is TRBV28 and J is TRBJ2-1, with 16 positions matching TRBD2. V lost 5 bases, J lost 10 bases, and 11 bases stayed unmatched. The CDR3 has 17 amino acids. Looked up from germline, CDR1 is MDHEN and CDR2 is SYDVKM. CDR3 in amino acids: CASSARYGTSGRGEQFF. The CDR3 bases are TGTGCCAGCAGTGCCAGATACGGGACTAGCGGGAGGGGCGAGCAGTTCTTC.

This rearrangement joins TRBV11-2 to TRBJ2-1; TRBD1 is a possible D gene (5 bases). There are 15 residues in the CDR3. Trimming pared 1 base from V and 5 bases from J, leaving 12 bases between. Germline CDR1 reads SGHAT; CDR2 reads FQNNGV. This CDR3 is CASSLVWTRHNEQFF. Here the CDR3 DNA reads TGTGCCAGCAGCTTAGTTTGGACACGGCACAATGAGCAGTTCTTC.

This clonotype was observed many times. The CDR3 here is CATQGMTGNTIYF. The CDR3 DNA reads TGTGCCACCCAGGGGATGACTGGAAACACCATATATTTT. The V and J genes are TRBV10-3 and TRBJ1-3, with D possibly matching TRBD1 (6 bases). The CDR3 is made up of 13 amino acids. Deletions cut 10 bases from V and 2 bases from J, with 12 bases between. Per the germline V gene, CDR1 is ENHRY and CDR2 is SYGVKD.

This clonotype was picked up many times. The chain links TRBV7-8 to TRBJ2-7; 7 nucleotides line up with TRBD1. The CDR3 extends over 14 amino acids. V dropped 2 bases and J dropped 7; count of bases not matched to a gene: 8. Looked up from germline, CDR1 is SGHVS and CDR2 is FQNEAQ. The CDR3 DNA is TGTGCCAGCAGCTTACTGACAGGGCTTGGGGAGCAGTACTTC. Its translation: CASSLLTGLGEQYF.

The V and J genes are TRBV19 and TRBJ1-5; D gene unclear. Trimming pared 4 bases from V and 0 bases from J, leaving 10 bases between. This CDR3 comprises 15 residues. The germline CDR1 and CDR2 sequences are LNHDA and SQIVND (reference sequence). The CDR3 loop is CASSSHLNSNQPQHF. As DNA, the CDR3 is TGTGCCAGTAGTAGCCACCTTAATAGCAATCAGCCCCAGCATTTT.

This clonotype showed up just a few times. The CDR3 region has the DNA TGTGCCAGCAGCTTAGGGATTAGCGGGAAGACCCAGTACTTC. Residues: CASSLGISGKTQYF. This sequence joins TRBV7-2 and TRBJ2-5; TRBD2 matches 8 bases. The CDR3 length is 14 residues. Germline-derived CDR1 and CDR2 are SGHTA and FQGNSA. Trimming took 1 base from V and 6 from J; bases not matched to a gene: 4.

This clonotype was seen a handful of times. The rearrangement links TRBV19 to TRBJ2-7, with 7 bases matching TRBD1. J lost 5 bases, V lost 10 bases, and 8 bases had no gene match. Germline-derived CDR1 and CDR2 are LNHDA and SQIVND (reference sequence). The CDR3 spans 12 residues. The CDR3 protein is CATGDRGDEQYF. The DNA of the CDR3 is TGTGCCACTGGGGACAGAGGCGACGAGCAGTACTTC.

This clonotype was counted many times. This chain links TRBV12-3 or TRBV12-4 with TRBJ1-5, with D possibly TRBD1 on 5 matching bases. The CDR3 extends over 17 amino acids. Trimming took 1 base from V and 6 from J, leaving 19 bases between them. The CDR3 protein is CASSLGTTGFRVQPQHF. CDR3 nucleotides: TGTGCCAGCAGTTTAGGGACAACAGGCTTCCGGGTTCAGCCCCAGCATTTT.

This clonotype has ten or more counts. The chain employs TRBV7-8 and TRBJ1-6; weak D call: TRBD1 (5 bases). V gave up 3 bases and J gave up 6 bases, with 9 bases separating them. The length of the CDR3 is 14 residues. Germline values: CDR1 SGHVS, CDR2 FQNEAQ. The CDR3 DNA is TGTGCCAGCAGCTTGCAGGGCGTTAATTCACCCCTCCACTTT. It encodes CASSLQGVNSPLHF.